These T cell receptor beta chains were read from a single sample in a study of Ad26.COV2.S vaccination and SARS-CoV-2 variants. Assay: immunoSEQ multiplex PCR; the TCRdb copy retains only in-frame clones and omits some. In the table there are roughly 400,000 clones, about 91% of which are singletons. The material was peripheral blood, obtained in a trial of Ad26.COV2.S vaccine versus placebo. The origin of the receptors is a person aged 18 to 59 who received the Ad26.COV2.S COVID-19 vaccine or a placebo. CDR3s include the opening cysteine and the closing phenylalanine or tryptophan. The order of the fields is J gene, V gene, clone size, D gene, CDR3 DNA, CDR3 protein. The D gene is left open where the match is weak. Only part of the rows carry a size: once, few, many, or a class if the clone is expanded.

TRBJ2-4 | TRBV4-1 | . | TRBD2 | TGCGCCAGCAGCCAAGAGTCGACTAGCAGAAAAAACATTCAGTACTTC | CASSQESTSRKNIQYF
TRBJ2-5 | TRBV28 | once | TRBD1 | TGTGCCAGCAGTTTAAGGTACAGGGGGGAGACCCAGTACTTC | CASSLRYRGETQYF
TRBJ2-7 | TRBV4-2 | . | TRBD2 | TGTGCCAGCAGCCAAGAGCGGGGGGCTACGTCCGAGCAGTACTTC | CASSQERGATSEQYF
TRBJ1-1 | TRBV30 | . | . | TGTGCCTGGAGTACCCAGTGGGACACTGAAGCTTTCTTT | CAWSTQWDTEAFF
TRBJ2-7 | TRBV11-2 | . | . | TGTGCCAGCAGCCACCCATCCCGACCCAATGCCTACGAGCAGTACTTC | CASSHPSRPNAYEQYF
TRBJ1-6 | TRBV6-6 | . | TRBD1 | TGTGCCAGCAGTCCAAGGACAGGGGACCTCTATAATTCACCCCTCCACTTT | CASSPRTGDLYNSPLHF
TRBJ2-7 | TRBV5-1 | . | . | TGCGCCAGCAGCCTGACCTCCCTCTACGAGCAGTACTTC | CASSLTSLYEQYF
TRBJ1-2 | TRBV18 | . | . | TGTGCCAGCTCACCCGGCGGGGAGCCGGGGCTGGGGGGCTACACCTTC | CASSPGGEPGLGGYTF
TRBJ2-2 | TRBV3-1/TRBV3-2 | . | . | TGTGCCAGCAGCCGGAGAGCCACCCCCGGGGAGCTGTTTTTT | CASSRRATPGELFF
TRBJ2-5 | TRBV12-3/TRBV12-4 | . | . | TGTGCCAGCAAATGGGTGGGGGAGACCCAGTACTTC | CASKWVGETQYF
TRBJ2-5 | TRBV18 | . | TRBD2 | TGTGCCAGCTCAACGCTAGCGGGAGAGACCCAGTACTTC | CASSTLAGETQYF
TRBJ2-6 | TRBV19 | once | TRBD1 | TGTGCCAGTAGAATGGGACAGGGGGCCAACGTCCTGACTTTC | CASRMGQGANVLTF
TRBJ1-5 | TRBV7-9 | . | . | TGTGCCAGCAGCCGGGACATAGCGAATCAGCCCCAGCATTTT | CASSRDIANQPQHF
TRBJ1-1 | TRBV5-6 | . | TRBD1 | TGTGCCAGCAGCCCCAGACAGGGAGACACTGAAGCTTTCTTT | CASSPRQGDTEAFF
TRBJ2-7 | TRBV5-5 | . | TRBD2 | TGTGCCAGCAGCCGGGATGGCGGGGGGTTATTCTACGAGCAGTACTTC | CASSRDGGGLFYEQYF
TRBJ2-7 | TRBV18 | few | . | TGTGCCAGCTCACCACCGATAGGGACACCTTACGAGCAGTACTTC | CASSPPIGTPYEQYF
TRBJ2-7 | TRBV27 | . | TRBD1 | TGTGCCTCTAGGGACAGGGGGAATTCCGAGCAGTACTTC | CASRDRGNSEQYF
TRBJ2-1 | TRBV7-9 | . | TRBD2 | TGTGCCAGCAGCTTGATAGCGGGAGACGAGCAGTTCTTC | CASSLIAGDEQFF
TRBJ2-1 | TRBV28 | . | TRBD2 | TGTGCCAGCAGTCAGGGACTAGCGAACCTCTACAATGAGCAGTTCTTC | CASSQGLANLYNEQFF
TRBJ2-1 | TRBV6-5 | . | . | TGTGCCAGTAAGACAGGTTTGGGTTACAATGAGCAGTTCTTC | CASKTGLGYNEQFF
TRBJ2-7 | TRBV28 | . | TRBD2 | TGTGCCAGCAGGACTAGCGGGACGGCCTACGAGCAGTACTTC | CASRTSGTAYEQYF
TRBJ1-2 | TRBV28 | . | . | TGTGCCAGTCGGACCCCGGCTTCTTATGGCTACACCTTC | CASRTPASYGYTF
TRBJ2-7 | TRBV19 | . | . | TGTGCCAGTAGTATAGATCTCGGCCTGCAGCAGTACTTC | CASSIDLGLQQYF
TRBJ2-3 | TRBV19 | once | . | TGTGCCAGTACTCCCCAACTGGTGGCAGGATTCACAGATACGCAGTATTTT | CASTPQLVAGFTDTQYF
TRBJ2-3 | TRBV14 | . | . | TGTGCCAGCAGCCCGGGACTCCCGATAGATACGCAGTATTTT | CASSPGLPIDTQYF
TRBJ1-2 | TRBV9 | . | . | TGTGCCAGCAGCGCCCGATGGGTCGGCTATGGCTACACCTTC | CASSARWVGYGYTF
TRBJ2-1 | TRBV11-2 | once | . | TGTGCCAGCAGTTCAAACCGGGGCCCTCACAATGAGCAGTTCTTC | CASSSNRGPHNEQFF
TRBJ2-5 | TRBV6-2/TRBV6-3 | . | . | TGTGCCAGCAGTCTCGGGAGAAGGAGCCGAAAAGAGACCCAGTACTTC | CASSLGRRSRKETQYF
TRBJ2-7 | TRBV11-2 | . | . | TGTGCCAGCAGCGTCGGGACAAGGGTAGCCTACGAGCAGTACTTC | CASSVGTRVAYEQYF
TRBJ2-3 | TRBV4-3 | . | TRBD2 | TGCGCCAGCAGCCAAGATATGGCTAGCGGGAGTGATACGCAGTATTTT | CASSQDMASGSDTQYF
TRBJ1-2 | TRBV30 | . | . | TGTGCCTGGAGCCACGGGGACGGTTTCTATGGCTACACCTTC | CAWSHGDGFYGYTF
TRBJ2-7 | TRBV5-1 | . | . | TGCGCCAGCAGCCCGAGCTCCTACGAGCAGTACTTC | CASSPSSYEQYF
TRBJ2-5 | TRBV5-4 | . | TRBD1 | TGTGCCAGCAGCTGGGACTCCAGGGGGCCAGAGACCCAGTACTTC | CASSWDSRGPETQYF
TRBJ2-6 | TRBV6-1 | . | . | TGTGCCAGCAGTGAAGCGCTAGGGGCTGGGGCCAACGTCCTGACTTTC | CASSEALGAGANVLTF
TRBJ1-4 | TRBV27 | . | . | TGTGCCAGCAGTTCTCACGGGTTGATTAATGAAAAACTGTTTTTT | CASSSHGLINEKLFF
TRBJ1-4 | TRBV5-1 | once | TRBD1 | TGCGCCAGCAGCTCGGGACAGGGCGGTGAAAAACTGTTTTTT | CASSSGQGGEKLFF
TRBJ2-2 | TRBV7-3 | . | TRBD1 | TGTGCCAGCAGCCTTAGGACAGGGGTCACCGGGGAGCTGTTTTTT | CASSLRTGVTGELFF
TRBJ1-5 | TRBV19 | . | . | TGTGCCAGTAGTATAGAAGCGGGGGGCGTGCAGCCCCAGCATTTT | CASSIEAGGVQPQHF
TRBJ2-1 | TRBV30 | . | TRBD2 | TGTGCCTGGACTGGGCTAGCGGGAACGAATGAGCAGTTCTTC | CAWTGLAGTNEQFF
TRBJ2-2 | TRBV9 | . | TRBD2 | TGTGCCAGCAGCGCCCACCGGAGCGCCGGGGGGTTCGGGGAGCTGTTTTTT | CASSAHRSAGGFGELFF
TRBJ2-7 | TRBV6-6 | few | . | TGTGCCAGCACTAACTCGGAAGAGCAGTACTTC | CASTNSEEQYF
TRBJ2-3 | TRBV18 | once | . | TGTGCCAGCTCAGGAGCGATGGGGGTTACAGATACGCAGTATTTT | CASSGAMGVTDTQYF